These 17 T cell receptor beta chains share one sample of origin, sequenced in a study of vaccination and CD4 T cells after COVID-19 (dated by TCRdb to about 2022). Antigen specificity for these receptors is unknown. Libraries were built with PCR. The sequencer listed for this sample is Illumina iSeq 100. DNA from cultured CD4+ T cells was subjected to TCR sequencing with the Oncomine TCR Beta short-read assay at the Johns Hopkins FTIC core. TCRdb took the public reads, trimmed them with fastp at Q25, ran MiXCR for clone calling and kept in-frame beta chains. Identical CDR3 protein sequences are pooled into one entry, listed with their most common genes and DNA. The table for this sample lists more than 1,200 distinct CDR3 sequences; 48% of them were counted only once. The ten largest clones add up to over 70% of the sample. Interpreted using the paper, the treatment or condition label stands for: roughly 10-day PBMC culture with coronavirus spike peptide pools or control peptides (ViraFEST assay). CD4+ T cells from unexposed donors were collected before the COVID-19 pandemic (2011-2018).

What was sequenced was CD4+ T cells from blood, cultured in vitro. Source of these receptors: a human donor in good health.

The rearrangement uses TRBV6-2 or TRBV6-3 and TRBJ2-1; D might be TRBD2 (6 bases). This CDR3 contains 13 residues. V was shortened by 11 bases and J by 6 bases, with 17 bases between the two germline ends. The germline CDR1 and CDR2 sequences are MNHEY and SVGEGT. The CDR3 coding sequence is TGTGCCTGTCTGCTGGGGGGTCTCAATGAGCAGTTCTTC. This sequence encodes CACLLGGLNEQFF.

About this clonotype itself: This may stem from a read error, because a much larger clone lies one nucleotide away. This rearrangement joins TRBV18 to TRBJ1-4; 10 nucleotides align to TRBD1. This CDR3 contains 15 residues. Germline CDR1 and CDR2: KGHSH and LQKENI. CDR3 in amino acids: CASSPQGQGNERLFF. CDR3 bases: TGTGCCAGCTCACCCCAGGGACAGGGGAATGAAAGACTGTTTTTT.

The chain is built from TRBV12-3 or TRBV12-4 and TRBJ2-2, with TRBD2 matching over 11 bases. The CDR3 totals 15 residues. J lost 5 bases, V lost 5 bases, and 4 bases had no gene match. The CDR3 nucleotides are TGTGCCAGCAGTCCGGGACTAGCGGAAACCGGGGAGCTGTTTTTT. Translation gives CASSPGLAETGELFF.

The genes are TRBV7-9 and TRBJ2-3; TRBD1 matches 7 bases. J lost 0 bases, V lost 5 bases, and 8 bases had no gene match. Per germline, CDR1 SEHNR and CDR2 FQNEAQ (reference sequence). This CDR3 spans 16 amino acids. The CDR3 spells CASSATWTGSTDTQYF. The DNA for the CDR3 is TGTGCCAGCAGCGCGACCTGGACAGGCAGCACAGATACGCAGTATTTT.

The chain links TRBV12-3 or TRBV12-4 to TRBJ1-5; 7 positions match TRBD1. V gave up 5 bases and J gave up 5 bases; unmatched junction bases: 3. The CDR3 sequence is 13 residues long. The DNA of the CDR3 is TGTGCCAGCAGTCGGGACAGTGATCAGCCCCAGCATTTT. It encodes CASSRDSDQPQHF.

This clonotype was seen a few times. The CDR3 loop reads CSASAQYNSPLHF. The CDR3 DNA is TGCAGTGCTAGTGCACAGTATAATTCACCCCTCCACTTT. The gene calls are TRBV20-1 and TRBJ1-6; D is unclear. From germline, CDR1 is DFQATT and CDR2 SNEGSKA (reference sequence). Trimming left V 3 bases short and J 4 bases short, with 7 bases between. The CDR3 is 13 amino acids.

The chain is built from TRBV21-1 and TRBJ2-7; the table's D call of TRBD1 was not tested on the DNA. TRBV21-1 is a pseudogene segment. This CDR3 has 17 amino acids. CDR3 protein: CASSKKTAVQPGIEQYF. Here the CDR3 DNA reads TGTGCCAGCAGCAAAAAGACGGCGGTCCAGCCGGGGATCGAGCAGTACTTC.

This sequence joins TRBV6-1 and TRBJ1-2; 8 nucleotides align to TRBD1. Looked up from germline, CDR1 is MNHNS and CDR2 is SASEGT. V lost 3 bases, J lost 4 bases, and 4 bases stayed unmatched. The CDR3 covers 14 residues. The CDR3 here is CASSEDRAPYGYTF. The CDR3 DNA sequence: TGTGCCAGCAGTGAGGACAGGGCCCCCTATGGCTACACCTTC.

The J gene is TRBJ2-5, the V gene TRBV10-3; D is unclear. CDR1 is ENHRY, CDR2 SYGVKD, per germline. The length of the CDR3 is 12 residues. V gave up 6 bases and J gave up 4 bases, with 9 bases separating them. CDR3 loop: CAIRENGETQYF. CDR3 DNA: TGTGCCATCAGGGAAAACGGAGAGACCCAGTACTTC.

The chain carries TRBV7-3 and TRBJ2-1; a weak D match, TRBD1 (5 bases). Trimming took off 1 base at V and 5 bases at J, with 12 bases between the two ends. The CDR3 sequence is 15 residues long. CDR1 is SGHTA and CDR2 is FQGTGA in the germline V gene. In DNA form, the CDR3 reads TGTGCCAGCAGCTTAAGCAGGACACTTGACAATGAGCAGTTCTTC. Protein: CASSLSRTLDNEQFF.

The chain employs TRBV20-1 and TRBJ1-3; 7 nucleotides align to TRBD1. V lost 3 bases and J lost 0; bases outside the gene matches: 5. Germline assignment: CDR1 DFQATT and CDR2 SNEGSKA (reference sequence). The CDR3 has 15 residues. CDR3 DNA sequence: TGCAGTGCTAGTCCAGGGGGACTCTCTGGAAACACCATATATTTT. Protein product: CSASPGGLSGNTIYF.

This clonotype is labeled hyperexpanded (1% or more). This chain links TRBV6-1 with TRBJ1-5; D possibly corresponds to TRBD1 (6 bases). The V gene's germline CDR1 is MNHNS and CDR2 SASEGT. The V end was cut by 6 bases, the J end by 6 bases, with 18 bases between. The CDR3 is 15 residues long. CDR3 nucleotides: TGTGCCAGCAGGACCACGCCGACAGGTATTCAGCCCCAGCATTTT. This sequence encodes CASRTTPTGIQPQHF.

J is TRBJ1-2 and V is TRBV30; TRBD1 might be the D (5 bases). The germline V gene encodes CDR1 GTSNPN and CDR2 SVGIG (reference sequence). The CDR3 is 15 residues long. V gave up 0 bases and J gave up 0 bases, with 11 bases separating them. The CDR3 region is CAWSVSRASNYGYTF. CDR3 coding DNA: TGTGCCTGGAGTGTTTCCAGGGCTTCTAACTATGGCTACACCTTC.

This clonotype showed up just a few times. The chain uses TRBV6-1 and TRBJ2-1, with 8 bases fitting TRBD2. V shed 6 bases and J 5 bases; nucleotides not matched to a gene: 6. The CDR3 is made up of 14 amino acids. In germline, CDR1 is MNHNS, CDR2 SASEGT. CDR3 in DNA: TGTGCCAGCAGGGCCGAGCGGGGGAACAATGAGCAGTTCTTC. Its protein is CASRAERGNNEQFF.

The chain's CDR3 is CSARDEVTGAYNEQFF. CDR3 in DNA: TGCAGTGCTAGAGATGAGGTGACAGGGGCCTACAATGAGCAGTTCTTC. The chain has TRBV20-1 and TRBJ2-1; 8 bases fit TRBD1. With 0 bases clipped from V and 2 bases from J, the junction kept 6 bases outside the gene matches. Germline CDR1 reads DFQATT; CDR2 reads SNEGSKA (reference sequence). The CDR3 contains 16 residues.

The V gene is TRBV19, the J gene TRBJ2-5, with D unclear. From germline, CDR1 is LNHDA and CDR2 SQIVND (reference sequence). The V end was cut by 2 bases, the J end by 1 base, with 8 bases between. This CDR3 has 14 amino acids. For the CDR3, the DNA is TGTGCCAGTAGTATAAAACTGCTCCAAGAGACCCAGTACTTC. Amino acid sequence: CASSIKLLQETQYF.

This clonotype has only a few counts. The chain combines TRBV6-2 or TRBV6-3 with TRBJ2-7, with D maybe TRBD1 (6 bases). The CDR3 covers 12 residues. Germline CDR1 MNHEY, CDR2 SVGEGT. V lost 7 bases and J 1 base, leaving 8 bases between the germline ends. The CDR3 nucleotides read TGTGCCAGCAACGGACAGTCCTACGAGCAGTACTTC. Its translation is CASNGQSYEQYF.